This is a list of T cell receptor beta chains from one sample in a study of beta chain features in type 1 diabetes. Using immunoSEQ multiplex PCR, the repertoire was profiled, and TCRdb retains in-frame clones only, with some absent. The profile shows 30,000 or so clones, almost 65% of them singletons. The sequencing input was Tregs from blood. The receptor source for this set is a woman aged 25 to 39 with type 1 diabetes. Each CDR3 is given with its conserved first and last residue. The order of the fields is V gene, D gene, clone size, J gene, CDR3 DNA, CDR3 protein. D genes are given only for firm matches. Size is stated for part of the rows, as once, few or many counts, or as a class when the clone is expanded.

v_gene: TRBV18; d_gene: NA; abundance: NA; j_gene: TRBJ2-6; CDR3nt: TGTGCCAGCTCACCCCGGGGATCTGGGGCCAACGTCCTGACTTTC; CDR3aa: CASSPRGSGANVLTF
v_gene: TRBV30; d_gene: TRBD1; abundance: NA; j_gene: TRBJ2-1; CDR3nt: TGTGCCTGGACGACAGGGACAAGCTCCTACAATGAGCAGTTCTTC; CDR3aa: CAWTTGTSSYNEQFF
v_gene: TRBV6-1; d_gene: NA; abundance: few; j_gene: TRBJ2-5; CDR3nt: TGTGCCAGCAGTGCCGACAGACAAGAGACCCAGTACTTC; CDR3aa: CASSADRQETQYF
v_gene: TRBV18; d_gene: TRBD1; abundance: NA; j_gene: TRBJ2-6; CDR3nt: TGTGCCAGCTCACCCCTGGGACAGTCTGGGGCCAACGTCCTGACTTTC; CDR3aa: CASSPLGQSGANVLTF
v_gene: TRBV4-1; d_gene: NA; abundance: NA; j_gene: TRBJ2-7; CDR3nt: TGCGCCAGCAGCCAACCTCTCGGGGATCCAAGCTACGAGCAGTACTTC; CDR3aa: CASSQPLGDPSYEQYF
v_gene: TRBV7-6; d_gene: NA; abundance: few; j_gene: TRBJ2-1; CDR3nt: TGTGCCAGCAGCCCATCCGCGTCGACTAGGATCTACAATGAGCAGTTCTTC; CDR3aa: CASSPSASTRIYNEQFF
v_gene: TRBV11-1; d_gene: TRBD2; abundance: NA; j_gene: TRBJ2-1; CDR3nt: TGTGCCAGCAGCTTAGAACTGCGGGAGGGCAATGAGCAGTTCTTC; CDR3aa: CASSLELREGNEQFF
v_gene: TRBV5-4; d_gene: TRBD1; abundance: few; j_gene: TRBJ1-4; CDR3nt: TGTGCCAGCAGCCGGGGGACAGGGACAACTAATGAAAAACTGTTTTTT; CDR3aa: CASSRGTGTTNEKLFF
v_gene: TRBV18; d_gene: TRBD2; abundance: NA; j_gene: TRBJ2-3; CDR3nt: TGTGCCAGCTCACCACCTAGCGGGGCCACAGATACGCAGTATTTT; CDR3aa: CASSPPSGATDTQYF
v_gene: TRBV4-1; d_gene: NA; abundance: NA; j_gene: TRBJ2-3; CDR3nt: TGCGCCAGCAGCCCGTGGACAGACCTTAGCACAGATACGCAGTATTTT; CDR3aa: CASSPWTDLSTDTQYF
v_gene: TRBV18; d_gene: NA; abundance: once; j_gene: TRBJ1-1; CDR3nt: TGTGCCAGCTCACTTTCCCTGGGGGCGTTGACTGAAGCTTTCTTT; CDR3aa: CASSLSLGALTEAFF
v_gene: TRBV7-2; d_gene: TRBD1; abundance: few; j_gene: TRBJ1-2; CDR3nt: TGTGCCATTCTGGGGGCAGGGGGCTCCCCAGGGGGCTACACCTTC; CDR3aa: CAILGAGGSPGGYTF
v_gene: TRBV11-2; d_gene: NA; abundance: NA; j_gene: TRBJ2-3; CDR3nt: TGTGCCAGCAGCTTTCTCAGGGATACGCAGTATTTT; CDR3aa: CASSFLRDTQYF
v_gene: TRBV6-5; d_gene: NA; abundance: once; j_gene: TRBJ2-7; CDR3nt: TGTGCCAGCAGTTACATTGTAAACTCCTACGAGCAGTACTTC; CDR3aa: CASSYIVNSYEQYF
v_gene: TRBV19; d_gene: TRBD1; abundance: NA; j_gene: TRBJ2-7; CDR3nt: TGTGCCAGCGCCAGGGACAGATCCCCCGAGCAGTACTTC; CDR3aa: CASARDRSPEQYF
v_gene: TRBV10-3; d_gene: NA; abundance: once; j_gene: TRBJ1-2; CDR3nt: TGTGCCATCAGTGAGTCCCACAGGGAATATGGCTACACCTTC; CDR3aa: CAISESHREYGYTF
v_gene: TRBV4-2; d_gene: NA; abundance: NA; j_gene: TRBJ2-7; CDR3nt: TGTGCCAGCAGCCAAGTTTGGCAGGGCGTCTCCTACGAGCAGTACTTC; CDR3aa: CASSQVWQGVSYEQYF
v_gene: TRBV27; d_gene: TRBD1; abundance: once; j_gene: TRBJ1-6; CDR3nt: TGTGCCAGCAGTTTATGGACAGGGGGTTTTAATTCACCCCTCCACTTT; CDR3aa: CASSLWTGGFNSPLHF
v_gene: TRBV11-2; d_gene: NA; abundance: NA; j_gene: TRBJ2-7; CDR3nt: TGTGCCAGCAGCTCAACACGCTACGAGCAGTACTTC; CDR3aa: CASSSTRYEQYF
v_gene: TRBV5-4; d_gene: TRBD2; abundance: few; j_gene: TRBJ2-5; CDR3nt: TGTGCCAGCAGCTTGAAGCTAGCGGGGCCGTGGGAGACCCAGTACTTC; CDR3aa: CASSLKLAGPWETQYF
v_gene: TRBV4-1; d_gene: NA; abundance: few; j_gene: TRBJ1-1; CDR3nt: TGCGCCAGCAGCCAAGACAGGGATGGCACTGAAGCTTTCTTT; CDR3aa: CASSQDRDGTEAFF
v_gene: TRBV2; d_gene: NA; abundance: NA; j_gene: TRBJ1-1; CDR3nt: TGTGCCAGCAGTCAGGACACTGAAGCTTTCTTT; CDR3aa: CASSQDTEAFF
v_gene: TRBV7-9; d_gene: NA; abundance: NA; j_gene: TRBJ1-2; CDR3nt: TGTGCCAGCAGCTTAGGGACAGTCTTTAACTATGGCTACACCTTC; CDR3aa: CASSLGTVFNYGYTF
v_gene: TRBV5-1; d_gene: TRBD1; abundance: NA; j_gene: TRBJ1-2; CDR3nt: TGCGCCAGCACCGCCGGGACAGGGGACGGCTACACCTTC; CDR3aa: CASTAGTGDGYTF
v_gene: TRBV7-9; d_gene: TRBD1; abundance: few; j_gene: TRBJ2-3; CDR3nt: TGTGCCAGCAGCGGAACCGGGACAGGGTCCGATACGCAGTATTTT; CDR3aa: CASSGTGTGSDTQYF
v_gene: TRBV9; d_gene: TRBD2; abundance: NA; j_gene: TRBJ2-3; CDR3nt: TGTGCCAGCACCGGGAGGGGGGACACAGATACGCAGTATTTT; CDR3aa: CASTGRGDTDTQYF
v_gene: TRBV6-6; d_gene: NA; abundance: NA; j_gene: TRBJ1-1; CDR3nt: TGTGCCAGCAGTTACTCTTCACACGAAGCTTTCTTT; CDR3aa: CASSYSSHEAFF
v_gene: TRBV5-1; d_gene: TRBD2; abundance: NA; j_gene: TRBJ2-5; CDR3nt: TGCGCCAGCGGAGCGGGACTCCAAGAGACCCAGTACTTC; CDR3aa: CASGAGLQETQYF
v_gene: TRBV7-9; d_gene: NA; abundance: few; j_gene: TRBJ1-1; CDR3nt: TGTGCCAGCAGCTTACAGGGAAGGTGGACTGAAGCTTTCTTT; CDR3aa: CASSLQGRWTEAFF
v_gene: TRBV10-2; d_gene: NA; abundance: once; j_gene: TRBJ2-2; CDR3nt: NA; CDR3aa: CASSVLAPGSCFF
v_gene: TRBV12-5; d_gene: TRBD2; abundance: few; j_gene: TRBJ2-1; CDR3nt: TGTGCTAGTGGTTCAGGGACTAGCGGGAGGGTGAATGAGCAGTTCTTC; CDR3aa: CASGSGTSGRVNEQFF